The T cell receptor (beta chain) under discussion was sequenced for a study of shared clonotypes between healthy human individuals. Study-wide context: CD8 memory received one plate per donor, CD8 naive two, CD4 memory three and CD4 naive three.

With regard to this clone: The antigen is not known.

Replicate PCRs run on sorted subsets employed around 200 ng DNA, around 31,000 T cell genomes. Clones were sequenced by immunoSEQ multiplex PCR, and TCRdb holds only the in-frame ones, with some missing. Of about 1 million clones listed, under 80% were seen once; the top ten hold approximately 1.5%. This CDR3 comprises 14 residues. Germline values: CDR1 SGHTA, CDR2 FQGNSA. V was clipped by 7 bases and J by 2 bases, with 12 bases between them. The study's findings and limits: Non-shared clonotypes showed lower generation probabilities than clonotypes common to all four donors.

The receptor was derived from a man younger than 30 in good health. Sequencing input: memory CD4+ T cells sorted from blood. Regarding subset: CD45RA-negative fraction. The chain uses TRBV7-2 and TRBJ2-1; no firm D call. The CDR3 nucleotides read TGTGCCAGCACCATAAGTCAAGCCTACAATGAGCAGTTCTTC. Its protein product is CASTISQAYNEQFF.